The subject of this entry is one TCR beta chain. What it binds is unknown. Measured with immunoSEQ multiplex PCR; TCRdb has only the in-frame clones, and not every one. The sample lists around 170,000 clones, 88% occurring once. Deletions cut 3 bases from V and 7 bases from J, with 6 bases between. This CDR3 comprises 11 residues. Per the germline V gene, CDR1 is LGHDT and CDR2 is YNNKEL (reference sequence). This entry is derived from a study of T cell responses to AZD1222 COVID-19 vaccine. Study observations and caveats: Of spike-specific TCRs, nearly half reportedly target regions left unmutated in variants.

The chain uses TRBV3-1 (or the pseudogene TRBV3-2) and TRBJ1-1; the D is unclear. The TCR sequence derives from an adult who received the AZD1222 COVID-19 vaccine. Here the sequenced sample was peripheral blood, taken 28 days after the second AZD1222 dose. CDR3 residues: CASSQTIEAFF. CDR3 in DNA: TGTGCCAGCAGCCAGACTATTGAAGCTTTCTTT.